These 6 T cell receptor beta chains originate from one sample sequenced in a study of beta chain features in type 1 diabetes. The entirety of the isolated RNA underwent reverse transcription, so expressed TCRB transcripts were sequenced. Generated by immunoSEQ multiplex PCR, the TCRdb table keeps only in-frame clones and is missing some. The sample carries about 470,000 clones, 30% recorded once. Sequencing used naive CD4+ T cells from blood. The source of these receptors is a man aged 18 to 29 in good health.

The CDR3: CAWSGTVQETQYF. The CDR3 bases are TGTGCCTGGAGTGGGACAGTCCAAGAGACCCAGTACTTC. This chain links TRBV30 with TRBJ2-5, with D maybe TRBD1 (6 bases). V was pared by 1 base and J by 1 base, with 7 bases between. The CDR3 runs 13 residues. Germline V gene lookup returns CDR1 GTSNPN and CDR2 SVGIG (reference sequence).

This clone has more than one count but fewer than ten. J is TRBJ2-1 and V is TRBV10-3, with D possibly being TRBD2 (5 bases). V was clipped by 0 bases and J by 7 bases, with 13 bases between them. CDR1 is ENHRY, CDR2 SYGVKD, per germline. This CDR3 comprises 15 residues. CDR3 in amino acids: CAISESSGVRNEQFF. The CDR3 coding sequence is TGTGCCATCAGTGAGTCGAGCGGCGTTAGGAATGAGCAGTTCTTC.

The CDR3 DNA reads as TGTGCCAGCAGCTTAGAACGCAGCTCCACTGAAGCTTTCTTT. Amino acids: CASSLERSSTEAFF. The chain uses TRBV7-8 and TRBJ1-1; D is undetermined. Germline assignment: CDR1 SGHVS and CDR2 FQNEAQ. Trimming stripped 1 base from V and 4 bases from J, with 10 bases between. This CDR3 is built from 14 residues.

This clone has only a few counts. V usage is TRBV20-1 and J usage is TRBJ1-1, with D uncertain. Looked up from germline, CDR1 is DFQATT and CDR2 is SNEGSKA (reference sequence). V was pared by 2 bases and J by 10 bases, with 11 bases between. CDR3 size: 11 residues. The DNA for the CDR3 is TGCAGTGCTAGATCCGTGACCGGAGCTTTCTTT. It encodes CSARSVTGAFF.

V and J are TRBV7-9 and TRBJ2-3; 7 bases fit TRBD2. Germline lookup yields CDR1 SEHNR and CDR2 FQNEAQ (reference sequence). CDR3 size: 14 residues. The V and J ends lost 0 bases and 8 bases, in that order; junction bases with no gene match: 5. CDR3: CASSLAGGPPTQYF. CDR3 in DNA: TGTGCCAGCAGCTTAGCGGGAGGGCCTCCTACGCAGTATTTT. Using reference TRBV7-9 and TRBJ2-3 for the parts outside the CDR3, the full variable domain is DTGVSQNPRHKITKRGQNVTFRCDPISEHNRLYWYRQTLGQGPEFLTYFQNEAQLEKSRLLSDRFSAERPKGSFSTLEIQRTEQGDSAMYLCASSLAGGPPTQYFGPGTRLTVL.

The chain has TRBV28 and TRBJ1-4, with D unclear. V was shortened by 5 bases and J by 8 bases, with 18 bases between the two germline ends. CDR3 length: 15 residues. Per the germline V gene, CDR1 is MDHEN and CDR2 is SYDVKM. The CDR3 spells CASSRRGIRGEKLFF. The CDR3 DNA reads as TGTGCCAGCAGTCGCCGCGGGATAAGAGGGGAAAAACTGTTTTTT. The entire variable domain, with the rest obtained from reference TRBV28 and TRBJ1-4, is as follows: DVKVTQSSRYLVKRTGEKVFLECVQDMDHENMFWYRQDPGLGLRLIYFSYDVKMKEKGDIPEGYSVSREKKERFSLILESASTNQTSMYLCASSRRGIRGEKLFFGSGTQLSVL.